The 7 T cell receptor beta chains listed next were all sequenced from one sample in a study of T cells after somatic rescue of genetic block. Only in-frame clones appear in the TCRdb table, and some are missing; sequencing was by immunoSEQ multiplex PCR. The table records tens of thousands of clones, around 96% of them present only once. The sequenced material came from peripheral blood mononuclear cells (PBMCs). The receptors stem from a child younger than two.

This clone was seen once. The rearrangement uses TRBV18 and TRBJ2-1; D possibly matches TRBD1 or TRBD2 (5 bases each). V lost 0 bases and J 6 bases, leaving 12 bases between the germline ends. The CDR3 sequence is 15 residues long. CDR1 KGHSH and CDR2 LQKENI come from the germline V gene. CDR3 DNA: TGTGCCAGCTCACCACCGGGACGCGCGATCAATGAGCAGTTCTTC. The encoded protein is CASSPPGRAINEQFF.

This chain joins TRBV5-1 and TRBJ1-2; D not certain. In germline, CDR1 is SGHRS, CDR2 YFSETQ. The CDR3 sequence is 12 residues long. V was shortened by 0 bases and J by 8 bases, with 8 bases between the two germline ends. CDR3 DNA: TGCGCCAGCAGCTTGGGCTCAACCGGCTACACCTTC. Protein sequence: CASSLGSTGYTF.

The chain recombines TRBV5-6 with TRBJ1-3; D not resolved. The CDR3 consists of 14 residues. Germline V gene lookup returns CDR1 SGHDT and CDR2 YYEEEE. The ends were cut back, 2 bases at V and 0 bases at J, with 6 bases in the middle. The chain's CDR3 is CASSFGSSGNTIYF. The CDR3 DNA reads TGTGCCAGCAGCTTCGGGAGCTCTGGAAACACCATATATTTT.

The chain joins TRBV4-3 to TRBJ2-5; D call uncertain. Germline CDR1 LGHNA, CDR2 YSLEER. The CDR3 is made up of 13 amino acids. The V and J ends lost 0 bases and 7 bases respectively, with 9 bases between them. This chain's CDR3 is CASSQDLVRTQYF. The CDR3 bases are TGCGCCAGCAGCCAAGATCTAGTGAGGACCCAGTACTTC.

V gene TRBV4-3 combines with J gene TRBJ2-2, with a weak D call TRBD1 (6 bases). The CDR3 contains 17 residues. The V gene's germline CDR1 is LGHNA and CDR2 YSLEER. Trimming pared 2 bases from V and 2 bases from J, leaving 15 bases between. CDR3 region: CASSQPGHQFNTGELFF. The CDR3 DNA sequence: TGCGCCAGCAGCCAACCGGGACACCAGTTTAACACCGGGGAGCTGTTTTTT.

V gene TRBV9 combines with J gene TRBJ1-1; 9 bases are a match to TRBD1. V lost 3 bases and J lost 11; bases outside the gene matches: 2. CDR3 length: 11 amino acids. Germline loops: CDR1 SGDLS, CDR2 YYNGEE. CDR3 sequence: CASSAGQGAFF. CDR3 nucleotide sequence: TGTGCCAGCAGCGCCGGACAGGGGGCTTTCTTT.

A remark on this clone: The same CDR3 also results from other DNA sequences found in this sample. The rearrangement joins TRBV28 to TRBJ1-2, with D possibly TRBD1 on 6 matching bases. The CDR3 is made up of 13 amino acids. CDR1 and CDR2 (germline): MDHEN, SYDVKM. V was clipped by 3 bases and J by 2 bases, with 7 bases between them. This chain's CDR3 is CASSLGTNYGYTF. In nucleotides, the CDR3 is TGTGCCAGCAGTTTGGGGACAAACTATGGCTACACCTTC.